This passage covers 8 T cell receptor beta chains from one sample sequenced in a study of T cell responses to AZD1222 COVID-19 vaccine. TCRdb keeps only in-frame clones here, not all; method: immunoSEQ multiplex PCR. The top ten hold about 0.9% of the sample, which has roughly 160,000 clones, 85% to 95% seen once. The material sequenced was peripheral blood, taken on day 0 of AZD1222 vaccination. These TCRs come from an adult in good health.

This sequence joins TRBV7-3 and TRBJ2-7, with a tentative D call TRBD2 (7 bases). V was trimmed by 0 bases and J by 3 bases, leaving 12 bases between them. The CDR3 extends over 15 amino acids. Germline loops: CDR1 SGHTA, CDR2 FQGTGA. CDR3: CASSLTAGADYEQYF. In DNA, the CDR3 is TGTGCCAGCAGCTTAACGGCGGGGGCGGACTACGAGCAGTACTTC.

J is TRBJ1-2 and V is TRBV5-4, with D possibly TRBD1 on 6 matching bases. CDR1 is SGHNT and CDR2 is YYREEE in the germline V gene (reference sequence). The CDR3 consists of 14 residues. V was clipped by 2 bases and J by 6 bases, with 14 bases between them. CDR3 protein: CASSFGGRIDGYTF. The DNA of the CDR3 is TGTGCCAGCAGCTTCGGGGGGCGTATAGATGGCTACACCTTC.

The chain combines TRBV14 with TRBJ2-7; D might be TRBD1 (6 bases). Deletions cut 4 bases from V and 4 bases from J, with 20 bases between. The V gene's germline CDR1 is SGHDN and CDR2 FVKESK. The CDR3 is 16 residues long. The CDR3 here is CASSRTQGPTFYEQYF. The CDR3 DNA reads as TGTGCCAGCAGCCGAACGCAGGGGCCGACCTTTTACGAGCAGTACTTC.

This chain connects TRBV7-8 to TRBJ2-1; 7 bases line up with TRBD2. Germline lookup yields CDR1 SGHVS and CDR2 FQNEAQ. The V segment lost 0 bases and the J segment 3 bases; nucleotides outside the gene matches: 11. This CDR3 has 18 residues. The CDR3 sequence: CASSLALSPAGFYNEQFF. The CDR3, as DNA: TGTGCCAGCAGCTTAGCGCTAAGCCCAGCGGGATTCTACAATGAGCAGTTCTTC. Using reference TRBV7-8 and TRBJ2-1 for the parts outside the CDR3, the full variable domain is GAGVSQSPRYKVAKRGQDVALRCDPISGHVSLFWYQQALGQGPEFLTYFQNEAQLDKSGLPSDRFFAERPEGSVSTLKIQRTQQEDSAVYLCASSLALSPAGFYNEQFFGPGTRLTVL.

V usage is TRBV13 and J usage is TRBJ1-6, with D maybe TRBD1 (5 bases). This CDR3 comprises 14 residues. In germline, CDR1 is PRHDT, CDR2 FYEKMQ (reference sequence). V was trimmed by 5 bases and J by 17 bases, leaving 22 bases between them. The CDR3 sequence: CASSLRLEGPPFHF. CDR3 DNA: TGTGCCAGCAGCCTACGTTTAGAGGGACCCCCCTTCCACTTT.

The rearrangement links TRBV11-3 to TRBJ1-6; TRBD1 matches 7 bases. V lost 0 bases and J lost 9; bases outside the gene matches: 11. The CDR3 extends over 17 amino acids. Germline CDR1 SGHNT, CDR2 YENEEA. This CDR3 reads CASSLDGWTGERSPLHF. DNA for the CDR3: TGTGCCAGCAGCTTAGACGGGTGGACAGGCGAACGTTCACCCCTCCACTTT.

The chain links TRBV18 to TRBJ1-3; possible D gene TRBD1, 6 bases. The length of the CDR3 is 16 residues. Germline V gene lookup returns CDR1 KGHSH and CDR2 LQKENI. V lost 0 bases, J lost 3 bases, and 12 bases lay in between. The CDR3: CASSPPSRGRGNTIYF. The CDR3 nucleotides read TGTGCCAGCTCACCACCTTCCAGGGGCCGTGGAAACACCATATATTTT.

The chain links TRBV6-2 or TRBV6-3 to TRBJ1-5, with 7 bases identical to TRBD1. V lost 5 bases and J lost 0; bases outside the gene matches: 13. The CDR3 loop spans 18 amino acids. Germline CDR1 reads MNHEY; CDR2 reads SVGEGT. CDR3 nucleotide sequence: TGTGCCAGCAGTGCCCGGGACAGCGGCCGCTATAGCAATCAGCCCCAGCATTTT. Its protein is CASSARDSGRYSNQPQHF.